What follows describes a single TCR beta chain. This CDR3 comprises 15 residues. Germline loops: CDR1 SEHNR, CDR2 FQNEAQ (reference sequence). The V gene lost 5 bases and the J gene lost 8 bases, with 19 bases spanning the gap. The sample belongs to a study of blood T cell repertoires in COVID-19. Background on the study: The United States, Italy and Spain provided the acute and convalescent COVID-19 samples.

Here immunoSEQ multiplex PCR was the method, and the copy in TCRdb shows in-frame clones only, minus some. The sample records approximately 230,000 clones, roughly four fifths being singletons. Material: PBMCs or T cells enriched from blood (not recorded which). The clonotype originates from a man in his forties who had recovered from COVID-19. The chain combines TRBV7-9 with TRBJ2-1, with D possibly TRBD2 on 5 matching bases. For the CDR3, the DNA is TGTGCCAGCAGCAATGGACTGGCCCCTAAGGATGAGCAGTTCTTC. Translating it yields CASSNGLAPKDEQFF.